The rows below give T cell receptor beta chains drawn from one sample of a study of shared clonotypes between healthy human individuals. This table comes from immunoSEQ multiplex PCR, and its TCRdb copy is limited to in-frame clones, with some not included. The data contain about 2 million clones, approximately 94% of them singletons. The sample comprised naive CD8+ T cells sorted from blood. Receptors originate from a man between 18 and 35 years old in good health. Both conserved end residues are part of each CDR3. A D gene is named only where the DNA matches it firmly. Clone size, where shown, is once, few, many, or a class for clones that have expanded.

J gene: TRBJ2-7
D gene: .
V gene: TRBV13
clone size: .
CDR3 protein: CASSKSGLPYEQYF
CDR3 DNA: TGTGCCAGCAGCAAGAGCGGGTTACCCTACGAGCAGTACTTC

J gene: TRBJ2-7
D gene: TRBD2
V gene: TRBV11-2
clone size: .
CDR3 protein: CASSFLSGIYEQYF
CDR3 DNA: TGTGCCAGCAGCTTCCTCAGCGGGATCTACGAGCAGTACTTC

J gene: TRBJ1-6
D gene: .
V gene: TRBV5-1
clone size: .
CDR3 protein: CASSFDNSYNSPLHF
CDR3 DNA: TGCGCCAGCAGCTTCGACAACTCCTATAATTCACCCCTCCACTTT

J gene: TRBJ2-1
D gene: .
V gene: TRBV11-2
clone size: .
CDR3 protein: CASSLEGNEQFF
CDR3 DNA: TGTGCCAGCAGCTTAGAGGGGAATGAGCAGTTCTTC

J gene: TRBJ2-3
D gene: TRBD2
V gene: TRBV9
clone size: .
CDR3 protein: CASSTSGTSVDTQYF
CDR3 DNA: TGTGCCAGCAGCACGTCCGGGACTAGCGTCGATACGCAGTATTTT

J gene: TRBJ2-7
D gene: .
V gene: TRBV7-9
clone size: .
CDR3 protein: CASSYRDKPYEQYF
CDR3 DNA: TGTGCCAGCAGCTATCGGGACAAACCCTACGAGCAGTACTTC

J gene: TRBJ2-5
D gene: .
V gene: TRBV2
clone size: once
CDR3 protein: CASGTGIMRETQYF
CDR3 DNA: TGTGCCAGCGGGACCGGGATCATGAGGGAGACCCAGTACTTC

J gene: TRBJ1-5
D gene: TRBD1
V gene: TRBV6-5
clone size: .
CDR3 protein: CASSSGTGVQPQHF
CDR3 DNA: TGTGCCAGCAGTTCGGGGACAGGCGTCCAGCCCCAGCATTTT

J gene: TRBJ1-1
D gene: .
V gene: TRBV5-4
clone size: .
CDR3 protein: CASSVGHVNTEAFF
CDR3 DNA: TGTGCCAGCAGCGTGGGACACGTGAACACTGAAGCTTTCTTT

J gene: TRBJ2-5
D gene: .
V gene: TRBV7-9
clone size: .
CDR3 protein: CASSLAGLAQYQETQYF
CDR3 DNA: TGTGCCAGCAGCTTAGCGGGGCTAGCCCAGTACCAAGAGACCCAGTACTTC

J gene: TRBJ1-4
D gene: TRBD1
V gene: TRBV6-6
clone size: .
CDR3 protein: CASSWTGPATNEKLFF
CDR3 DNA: TGTGCCAGCAGTTGGACAGGGCCTGCAACTAATGAAAAACTGTTTTTT

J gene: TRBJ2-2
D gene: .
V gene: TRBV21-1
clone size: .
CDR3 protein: CASTGGPSGWDTGELFF
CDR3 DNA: TGTGCCAGCACGGGGGGCCCTAGCGGATGGGACACCGGGGAGCTGTTTTTT

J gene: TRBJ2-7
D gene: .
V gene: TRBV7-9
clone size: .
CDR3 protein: CASSLGGISYEQYF
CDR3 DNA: TGTGCCAGCAGCTTAGGGGGAATCTCCTACGAGCAGTACTTC

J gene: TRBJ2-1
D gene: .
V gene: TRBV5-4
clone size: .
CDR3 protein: CASSLPGRGYNEQFF
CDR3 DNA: TGTGCCAGCAGCCTCCCCGGCCGAGGGTACAATGAGCAGTTCTTC

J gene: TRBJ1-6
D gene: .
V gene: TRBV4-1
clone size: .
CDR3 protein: CASSQNRVGDSPLHF
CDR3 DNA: TGCGCCAGCAGCCAAAACAGGGTGGGAGATTCACCCCTCCACTTT

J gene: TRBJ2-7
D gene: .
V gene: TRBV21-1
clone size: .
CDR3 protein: CARMGTVPRREQYF
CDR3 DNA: TGTGCCAGGATGGGGACCGTTCCAAGAAGGGAGCAGTACTTC

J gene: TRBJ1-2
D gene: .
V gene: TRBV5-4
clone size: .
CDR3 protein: CASSLGGGNYTF
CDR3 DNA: TGTGCCAGCAGCTTGGGTGGGGGAAACTACACCTTC

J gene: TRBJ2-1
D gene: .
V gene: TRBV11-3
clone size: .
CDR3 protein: CASSLAGESNEQFF
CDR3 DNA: TGTGCCAGCAGCTTAGCGGGAGAGAGCAATGAGCAGTTCTTC

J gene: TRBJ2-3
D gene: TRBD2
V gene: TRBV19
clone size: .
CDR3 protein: CASIPTSGTDTQYF
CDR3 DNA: TGTGCCAGTATTCCTACTAGCGGCACAGATACGCAGTATTTT

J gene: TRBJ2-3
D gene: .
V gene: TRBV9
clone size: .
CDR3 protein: CASSGFGDTQYF
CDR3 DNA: TGTGCCAGCAGTGGTTTCGGGGATACGCAGTATTTT

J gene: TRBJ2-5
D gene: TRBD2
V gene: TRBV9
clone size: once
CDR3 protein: CASSEREGTSVETQYF
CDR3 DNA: TGTGCCAGCAGCGAGAGGGAGGGGACTAGCGTGGAGACCCAGTACTTC

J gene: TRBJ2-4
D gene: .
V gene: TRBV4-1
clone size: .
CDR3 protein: CASSQAPHFLAKNIQYF
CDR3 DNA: TGCGCCAGCAGCCAAGCCCCGCACTTTTTAGCCAAAAACATTCAGTACTTC

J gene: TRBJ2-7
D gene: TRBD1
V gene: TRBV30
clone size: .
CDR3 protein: CAWRDRARYEQYF
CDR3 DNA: TGTGCCTGGAGGGACAGGGCTCGTTACGAGCAGTACTTC

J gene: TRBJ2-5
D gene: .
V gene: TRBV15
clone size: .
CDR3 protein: CATSRDLGETQYF
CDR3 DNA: TGTGCCACCAGCAGAGATCTCGGAGAGACCCAGTACTTC

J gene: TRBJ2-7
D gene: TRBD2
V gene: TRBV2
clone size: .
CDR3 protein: CASSGLAGGLPYEQYF
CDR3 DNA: TGTGCCAGCAGCGGACTAGCGGGAGGTTTACCCTACGAGCAGTACTTC

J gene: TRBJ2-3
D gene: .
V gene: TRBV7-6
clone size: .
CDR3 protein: CASSFGRESVGTDTQYF
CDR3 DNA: TGTGCCAGCAGCTTTGGCCGGGAGTCGGTCGGCACAGATACGCAGTATTTT

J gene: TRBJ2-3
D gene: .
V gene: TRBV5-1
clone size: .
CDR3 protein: CASSLLGAYTDTQYF
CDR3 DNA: TGCGCCAGCAGCTTGTTGGGGGCTTACACAGATACGCAGTATTTT